A selection of T cell receptor beta chains follows, all from one sample in a study of T cell changes during pregnancy in multiple sclerosis. Assay used: immunoSEQ multiplex PCR; TCRdb lists only in-frame clones, some missing. This sample yields under 55,000 clones, of which roughly 95% are seen a single time; around 0.3% belongs to the top ten. Sequencing was performed on CD4+ T cells from peripheral blood mononuclear cells, taken in the third trimester of pregnancy. These receptor sequences come from a female donor with multiple sclerosis, enrolled in a pregnancy study. CDR3s include the opening cysteine and the closing phenylalanine or tryptophan. The order of the fields is CDR3 length, J gene, D gene, clone size, V gene, CDR3 DNA, CDR3 protein. The D gene is left open where the match is weak. Clone size is not always given. Where it is, it says once, few, many or a class for expanded clones.

14 TRBJ1-2 NA NA TRBV7-9 TGTGCCAGCAGCTTAGCGGTCACTGACTATGGCTACACCTTC CASSLAVTDYGYTF
14 TRBJ2-3 NA NA TRBV7-9 TGTGCCAGCAGCTTGAGCGGGAGCACAGATACGCAGTATTTT CASSLSGSTDTQYF
14 TRBJ2-3 NA NA TRBV7-8 TGTGCCAGCAGCTTACGGGAGAGCACAGATACGCAGTATTTT CASSLRESTDTQYF
16 TRBJ1-1 TRBD1 NA TRBV6-5 TGTGCCAGCAGCTACCTCCGATTGACAGGGACCACCGAAGCTTTCTTT CASSYLRLTGTTEAFF
15 TRBJ1-2 NA NA TRBV18 TGTGCCAGCTCACCACCGGTGAGCACAGCCTATGGCTACACCTTC CASSPPVSTAYGYTF
16 TRBJ1-2 NA few TRBV5-4 TGTGCCAGCAGCTTGTTTGGCAGACAGGTTAACTATGGCTACACCTTC CASSLFGRQVNYGYTF
17 TRBJ1-5 TRBD1 NA TRBV5-8 TGTGCCAGCAGCCCGACCGGGACAGGGGGCCGGCATCAGCCCCAGCATTTT CASSPTGTGGRHQPQHF
15 TRBJ1-6 TRBD1 NA TRBV2 TGTGCCAGCAGTGAGGACAGGGTCTATAATTCACCCCTCCACTTT CASSEDRVYNSPLHF
14 TRBJ1-2 NA NA TRBV6-5 TGTGCCAGCAGTTACGACGGGGATCCGACTGGCTACACCTTC CASSYDGDPTGYTF
16 TRBJ1-3 TRBD1 NA TRBV5-1 TGCGCCAGCAGCCCGGACAGGCCTCGGGGTGGAAACACCATATATTTT CASSPDRPRGGNTIYF
15 TRBJ1-5 NA NA TRBV19 TGTGCCGTCCTATCCAAGAGGGCGAGCAATCAGCCCCAGCATTTT CAVLSKRASNQPQHF
14 TRBJ1-2 TRBD1 NA TRBV14 TGTGCCAGCAGCCGAGATGACAGGGGGTATGGCTACACCTTC CASSRDDRGYGYTF
11 TRBJ2-5 TRBD1 NA TRBV20-1 TGCAGTGCTGACAGGGAAGAGACCCAGTACTTC CSADREETQYF
14 TRBJ1-1 NA NA TRBV6-1 TGTGCCAGCAGTGAGCCGGGAAGGAACACTGAAGCTTTCTTT CASSEPGRNTEAFF
15 TRBJ2-1 NA NA TRBV6-5 TGTGCCAGCAGTTCCCTAGCGGTAGGGGGTAATGAGCAGTTCTTC CASSSLAVGGNEQFF
14 TRBJ1-1 TRBD1 NA TRBV5-4 TGTGCCAGCAGCGGACAGGGTTTTAACACTGAAGCTTTCTTT CASSGQGFNTEAFF
16 TRBJ1-4 TRBD1 NA TRBV7-2 TGTGCCAGCAGCTTAGGAACCGGGACAGCTAATGAAAAACTGTTTTTT CASSLGTGTANEKLFF
19 TRBJ2-5 NA NA TRBV28 TGTGCCAGCAGTTCCCCCCCAACTAGCGCTCAGGGGAGTCAAGAGACCCAGTACTTC CASSSPPTSAQGSQETQYF
16 TRBJ2-3 TRBD2 NA TRBV12-5 TGTGCTAGTGGTTTACTAGCGGGGGGGCCACCAGATACGCAGTATTTT CASGLLAGGPPDTQYF
14 TRBJ1-2 TRBD1 NA TRBV4-1 TGCGCCAGCAGCCAAGTTAACAGGGGGTACGGCTACACCTTC CASSQVNRGYGYTF
17 TRBJ2-5 TRBD2 NA TRBV5-1 TGCGCCAGCACCCCGAACCCTAGCGGGGGGGCGGGGAAGACCCAGTACTTC CASTPNPSGGAGKTQYF
14 TRBJ1-3 NA NA TRBV11-2 TGTGCCAGCAGCCCCCCGAGTGTGTGGAACACCATATATTTT CASSPPSVWNTIYF
17 TRBJ1-6 TRBD1 NA TRBV23-1 TGCGCCAGCAGTCAACCCGACAGGGCCGAAGATAATTCACCCCTCCACTTT CASSQPDRAEDNSPLHF
13 TRBJ1-1 NA NA TRBV6-1 TGTGCCAGCAGTGACGCACAGGGCACTGAAGCTTTCTTT CASSDAQGTEAFF
19 TRBJ2-3 TRBD2 NA TRBV18 TGTGCCAGCTCGCTTAAACGGAGTAGCGGGGGGACATACACAGATACGCAGTATTTT CASSLKRSSGGTYTDTQYF
14 TRBJ2-5 NA NA TRBV6-1 TGTGCCAGCAGTGACGTGGCAGGGCGTCCTACCCAGTACTTC CASSDVAGRPTQYF
16 TRBJ2-1 TRBD2 NA TRBV15 TGTGCCACCAGCAGAGAAGGTCTAGCGGGCCTCAATGAGCAGTTCTTC CATSREGLAGLNEQFF
13 TRBJ1-2 NA NA TRBV19 TGTGCCAGTAGGGACACAGCGCTCGGTGGCTACACCTTC CASRDTALGGYTF
15 TRBJ2-1 NA NA TRBV9 TGTGCCAGCAGCGTAGCACAGGCGTCCTACAATGAGCAGTTCTTC CASSVAQASYNEQFF
14 TRBJ2-1 NA NA TRBV29-1 TGCAGCGTTGTAAGGGGGAGGGCGACGAATGAGCAGTTCTTC CSVVRGRATNEQFF
13 TRBJ1-3 TRBD1 NA TRBV7-2 TGTGCCAGCAGCCCGGACAGGGAGGACACCATATATTTT CASSPDREDTIYF
16 TRBJ2-2 TRBD1 once TRBV19 TGTGCCAGTAGATCCGACAGGGGGCTATACACCGGGGAGCTGTTTTTT CASRSDRGLYTGELFF
14 TRBJ2-7 TRBD2 NA TRBV7-2 TGTGCCAGCAGCTCGAGAGCGGGACCTTACGAGCAGTACTTC CASSSRAGPYEQYF